The clone carrying this TCR beta chain was detected many times. The data were taken from a study of T cells in Graves' hyperthyroidism and ophthalmopathy. Study at large: Blood from the periphery was taken at initial diagnosis, before any treatment.

There were TCR beta CDR3 regions amplified from RNA transcripts. The HTBI primer set served for first-round RT-PCR of the TCR CDR3. TCRdb redid the calling of the multiplex PCR reads with MiXCR, one entry per CDR3 protein. The profile covers a few hundred thousand distinct CDR3 sequences, with less than 25% appearing a single time and more than 25% taken by the ten largest. The V and J ends lost 2 bases and 6 bases respectively, with 11 bases between them. The CDR3 contains 14 residues. Germline V gene sequence: CDR1 MNHEY, CDR2 SVGEGT. V usage is TRBV6-2 or TRBV6-3 and J usage is TRBJ1-5; possibly TRBD1 for D (6 bases). This receptor was obtained from a man aged 18 to 35 with Graves' hyperthyroidism. Specimen: blood. The CDR3 is CASSYVGGSQPQHF. CDR3 bases: TGTGCCAGCAGTTACGTGGGGGGCAGTCAGCCCCAGCATTTT.